This TCR beta chain stems from a study of T-cell reconstitution after alpha-beta-depleted transplantation in children. Broader study findings: Diversity of TCRbeta at day 60 was high in some patients, arising from surviving recipient T cells and thymic progenitors. About two months after transplant, alpha-beta T cells reportedly came from several hundred expanded graft clones.

CDR3 length: 13 residues. Germline CDR1 SEHNR, CDR2 FQNEAQ (reference sequence). V lost 3 bases and J 4 bases, leaving 9 bases between the germline ends. This clonotype was detected many times. Its antigen is currently unknown. For TCRbeta, the library was prepared with unique molecular identifiers. Via MiXCR, TCRdb re-called the PCR reads, giving one row per CDR3 protein. This table holds about 260,000 distinct CDR3 sequences, around 8% found once. This clonotype was obtained from a male patient between 10 and 17 years old who had a stem cell transplant for acute lymphoblastic leukemia, so the T cells may come from the graft donor. The chain is built from TRBV7-9 and TRBJ1-2; D is perhaps TRBD1 (5 bases). Sequencing was performed on PBMCs, mostly from graft donor cells, taken 180 days after TCRalphabeta/CD19-depleted stem cell transplant. The CDR3 spells CASSFQGSYGYTF. DNA for the CDR3: TGTGCCAGCAGCTTCCAGGGTTCCTATGGCTACACCTTC.